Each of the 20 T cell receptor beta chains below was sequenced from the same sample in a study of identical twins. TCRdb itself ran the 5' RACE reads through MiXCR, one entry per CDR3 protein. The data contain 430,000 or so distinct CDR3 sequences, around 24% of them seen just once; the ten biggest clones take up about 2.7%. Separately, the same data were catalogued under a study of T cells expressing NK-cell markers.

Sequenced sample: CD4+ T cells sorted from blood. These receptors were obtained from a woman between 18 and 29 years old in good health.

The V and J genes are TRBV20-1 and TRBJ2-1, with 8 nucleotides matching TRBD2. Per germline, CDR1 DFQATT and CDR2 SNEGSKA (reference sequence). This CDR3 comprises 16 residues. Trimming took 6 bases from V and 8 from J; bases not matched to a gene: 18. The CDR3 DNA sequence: TGCAGTGCCCAAGCGGTCTCCGGGAGGGCTGGCGATGAGCAGTTCTTC. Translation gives CSAQAVSGRAGDEQFF.

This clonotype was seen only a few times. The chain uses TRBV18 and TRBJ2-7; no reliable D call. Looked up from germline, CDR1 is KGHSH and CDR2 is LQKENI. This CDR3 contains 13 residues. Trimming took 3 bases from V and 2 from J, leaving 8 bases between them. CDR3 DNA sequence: TGTGCCAGCTCACCTCAGAGCACCTACGAGCAGTACTTC. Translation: CASSPQSTYEQYF.

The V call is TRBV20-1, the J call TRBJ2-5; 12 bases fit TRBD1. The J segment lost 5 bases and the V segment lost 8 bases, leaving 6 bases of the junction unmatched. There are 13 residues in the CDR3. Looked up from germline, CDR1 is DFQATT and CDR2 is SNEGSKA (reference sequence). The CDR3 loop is CSFRDRGLETQYF. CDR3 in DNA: TGCAGTTTCCGGGACAGGGGGCTTGAGACCCAGTACTTC.

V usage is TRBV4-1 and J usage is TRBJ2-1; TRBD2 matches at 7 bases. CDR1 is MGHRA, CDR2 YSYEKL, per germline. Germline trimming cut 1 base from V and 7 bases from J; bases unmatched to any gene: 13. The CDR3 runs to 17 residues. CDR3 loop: CASSQGSQAGPRNEQFF. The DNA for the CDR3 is TGCGCCAGCAGCCAAGGCTCTCAAGCGGGGCCTCGGAATGAGCAGTTCTTC.

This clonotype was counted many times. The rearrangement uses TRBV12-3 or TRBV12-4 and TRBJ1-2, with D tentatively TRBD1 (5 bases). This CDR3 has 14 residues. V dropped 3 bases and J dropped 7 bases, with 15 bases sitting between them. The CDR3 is CASSFAQGTGGYTF. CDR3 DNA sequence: TGTGCCAGCAGTTTTGCTCAGGGCACGGGTGGCTACACCTTC.

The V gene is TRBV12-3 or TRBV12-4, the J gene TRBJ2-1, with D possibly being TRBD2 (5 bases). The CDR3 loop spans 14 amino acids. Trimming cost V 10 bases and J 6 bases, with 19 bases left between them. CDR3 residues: CAINGGSPSNEQFF. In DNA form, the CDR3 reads TGTGCCATCAATGGAGGTAGTCCAAGCAATGAGCAGTTCTTC.

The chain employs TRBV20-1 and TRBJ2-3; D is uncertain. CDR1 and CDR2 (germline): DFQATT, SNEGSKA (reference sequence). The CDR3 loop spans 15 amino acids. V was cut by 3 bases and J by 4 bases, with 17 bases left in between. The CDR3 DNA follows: TGCAGTGCTAGGGACCCGCAAAAGGTCCCAGATACGCAGTATTTT. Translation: CSARDPQKVPDTQYF.

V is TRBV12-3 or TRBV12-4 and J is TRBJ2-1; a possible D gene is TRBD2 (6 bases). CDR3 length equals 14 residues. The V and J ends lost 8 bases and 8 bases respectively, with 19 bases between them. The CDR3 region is CASSGTHGGYEQFF. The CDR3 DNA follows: TGTGCCAGCTCCGGGACTCACGGCGGTTATGAGCAGTTCTTC.

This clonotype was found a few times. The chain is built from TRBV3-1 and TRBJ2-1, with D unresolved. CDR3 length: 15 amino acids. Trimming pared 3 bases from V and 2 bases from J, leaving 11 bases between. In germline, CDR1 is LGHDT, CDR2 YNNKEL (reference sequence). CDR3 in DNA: TGTGCCAGCAGCCAGTCACGGCCTACCTACAATGAGCAGTTCTTC. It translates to CASSQSRPTYNEQFF.

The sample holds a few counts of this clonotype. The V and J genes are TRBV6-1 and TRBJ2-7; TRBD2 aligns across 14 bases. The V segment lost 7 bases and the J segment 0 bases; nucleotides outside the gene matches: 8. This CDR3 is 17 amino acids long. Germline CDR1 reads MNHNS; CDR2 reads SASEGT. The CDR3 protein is CASKIGTSGSSSYEQYF. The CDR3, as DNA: TGTGCCAGCAAGATAGGGACTAGCGGGAGTAGCTCCTACGAGCAGTACTTC.

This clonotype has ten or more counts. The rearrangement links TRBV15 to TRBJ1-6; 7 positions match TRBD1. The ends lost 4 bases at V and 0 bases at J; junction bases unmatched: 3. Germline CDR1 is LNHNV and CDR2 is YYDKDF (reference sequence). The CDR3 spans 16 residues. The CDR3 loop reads CATSTNRGSYNSPLHF. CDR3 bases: TGTGCCACCAGCACCAACAGGGGCTCCTATAATTCACCCCTCCACTTT.

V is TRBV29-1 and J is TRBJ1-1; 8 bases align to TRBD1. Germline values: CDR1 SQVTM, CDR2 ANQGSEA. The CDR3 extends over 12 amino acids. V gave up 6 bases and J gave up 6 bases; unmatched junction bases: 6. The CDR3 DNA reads TGCAGCGTGAACAGGGGGACCCCTGAAGCTTTCTTT. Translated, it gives CSVNRGTPEAFF. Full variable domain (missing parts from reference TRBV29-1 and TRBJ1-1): SAVISQKPSRDICQRGTSLTIQCQVDSQVTMMFWYRQQPGQSLTLIATANQGSEATYESGFVIDKFPISRPNLTFSTLTVSNMSPEDSSIYLCSVNRGTPEAFFGQGTRLTVV.

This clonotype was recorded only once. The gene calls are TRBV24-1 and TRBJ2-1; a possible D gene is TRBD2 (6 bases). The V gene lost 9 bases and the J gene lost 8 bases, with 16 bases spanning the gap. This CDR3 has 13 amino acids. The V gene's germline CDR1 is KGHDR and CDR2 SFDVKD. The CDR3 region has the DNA TGTGCCACCCGAGACAGCAGGAGGGATGAGCAGTTCTTC. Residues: CATRDSRRDEQFF.

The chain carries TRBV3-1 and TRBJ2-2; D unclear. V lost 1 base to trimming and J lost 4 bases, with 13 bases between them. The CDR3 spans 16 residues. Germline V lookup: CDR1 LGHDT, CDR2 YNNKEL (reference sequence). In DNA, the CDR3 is TGTGCCAGCAGCCAAGGCGCTCTCTTGGGCACCGGGGAGCTGTTTTTT. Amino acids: CASSQGALLGTGELFF.

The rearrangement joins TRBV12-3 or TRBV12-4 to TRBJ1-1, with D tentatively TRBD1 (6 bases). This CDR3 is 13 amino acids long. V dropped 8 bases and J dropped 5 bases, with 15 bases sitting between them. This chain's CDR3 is CASGDRGGTEAFF. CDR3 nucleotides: TGTGCCAGCGGCGACAGAGGGGGAACTGAAGCTTTCTTT.

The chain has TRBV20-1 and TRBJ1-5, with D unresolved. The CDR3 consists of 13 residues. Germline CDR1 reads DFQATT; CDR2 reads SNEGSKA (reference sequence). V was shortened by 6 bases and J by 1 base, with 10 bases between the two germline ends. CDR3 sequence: CSATLGSNQPQHF. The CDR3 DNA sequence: TGCAGTGCCACCTTGGGGAGCAATCAGCCCCAGCATTTT.

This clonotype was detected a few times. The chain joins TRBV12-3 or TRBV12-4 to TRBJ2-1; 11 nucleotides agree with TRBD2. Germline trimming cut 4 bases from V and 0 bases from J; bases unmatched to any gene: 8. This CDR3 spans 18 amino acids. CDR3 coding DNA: TGTGCCAGCAGTTCCATAGCGGGAGGGCTTAGCTCCTACAATGAGCAGTTCTTC. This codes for CASSSIAGGLSSYNEQFF.

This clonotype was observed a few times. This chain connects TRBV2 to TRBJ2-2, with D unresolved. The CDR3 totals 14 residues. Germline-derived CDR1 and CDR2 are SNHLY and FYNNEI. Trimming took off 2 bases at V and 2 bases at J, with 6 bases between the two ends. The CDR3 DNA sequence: TGTGCCAGCAGTGAATCACCTAACACCGGGGAGCTGTTTTTT. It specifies CASSESPNTGELFF.

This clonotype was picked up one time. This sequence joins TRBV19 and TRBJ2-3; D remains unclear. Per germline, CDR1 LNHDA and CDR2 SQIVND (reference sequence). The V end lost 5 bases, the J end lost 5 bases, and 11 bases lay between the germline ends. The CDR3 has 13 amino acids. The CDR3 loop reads CASSAPSRDTQYF. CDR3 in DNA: TGTGCCAGTAGTGCCCCCTCGAGAGATACGCAGTATTTT.

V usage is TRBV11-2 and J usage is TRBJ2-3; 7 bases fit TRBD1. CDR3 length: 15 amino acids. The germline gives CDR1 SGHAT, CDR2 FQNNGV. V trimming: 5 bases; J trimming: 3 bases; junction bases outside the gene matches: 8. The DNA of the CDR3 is TGTGCCAGCAGCCCCCTAGGGGGCGAAACAGATACGCAGTATTTT. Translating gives CASSPLGGETDTQYF.